The sequence of this T cell receptor (beta chain) was determined in a study of OX40 agonist ivuxolimab in advanced cancers. The germline gives CDR1 LNHDA, CDR2 SQIVND (reference sequence). This CDR3 comprises 14 residues. Study results and caveats: Average numbers of expanded clones were greater in CD8+ T cells than in CD4+. CD4+ and CD8+ blood T cells expanded clonally by week 6 at 0.1 to 3.0 mg/kg.

Comments on this clone: Its antigen remains unidentified.

The protocol was immunoSEQ multiplex PCR, while the TCRdb copy is restricted to in-frame clones and leaves out a portion. The sample holds about 75,000 clones, 86% seen once. Systemic immunosuppression or a history of autoimmune disease excluded patients. Peripheral blood came from all dose cohorts at three timepoints. The chain couples TRBV19 to TRBJ2-5, with 12 nucleotides matching TRBD1. The DNA end is a closer match to TRBJ2-7, so the J assignment may be wrong. The sample was CD4+ or CD8+ T cells sorted from blood, taken in a trial of the OX40 agonist ivuxolimab. This clonotype was sampled from an adult with an advanced solid tumor such as melanoma, head and neck, liver or kidney cancer. CDR3 bases: TGTGCCAGTTCTCTGGGACAGGGGGCCCACGAGCAGTACTTC. This gives the protein CASSLGQGAHEQYF.